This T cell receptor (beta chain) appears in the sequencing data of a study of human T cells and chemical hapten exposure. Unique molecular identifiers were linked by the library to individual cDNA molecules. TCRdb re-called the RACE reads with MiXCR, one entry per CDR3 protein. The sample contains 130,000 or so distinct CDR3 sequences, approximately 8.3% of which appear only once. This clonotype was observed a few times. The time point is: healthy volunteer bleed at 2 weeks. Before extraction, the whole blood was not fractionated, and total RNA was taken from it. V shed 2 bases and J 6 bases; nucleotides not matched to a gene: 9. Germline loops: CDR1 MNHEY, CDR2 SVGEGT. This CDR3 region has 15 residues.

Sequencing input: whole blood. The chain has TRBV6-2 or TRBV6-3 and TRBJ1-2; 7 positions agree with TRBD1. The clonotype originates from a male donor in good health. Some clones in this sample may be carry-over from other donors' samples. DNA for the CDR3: TGTGCCAGCAGTTACCCTCTACAGGGGTTCGATGGCTACACCTTC. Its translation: CASSYPLQGFDGYTF.